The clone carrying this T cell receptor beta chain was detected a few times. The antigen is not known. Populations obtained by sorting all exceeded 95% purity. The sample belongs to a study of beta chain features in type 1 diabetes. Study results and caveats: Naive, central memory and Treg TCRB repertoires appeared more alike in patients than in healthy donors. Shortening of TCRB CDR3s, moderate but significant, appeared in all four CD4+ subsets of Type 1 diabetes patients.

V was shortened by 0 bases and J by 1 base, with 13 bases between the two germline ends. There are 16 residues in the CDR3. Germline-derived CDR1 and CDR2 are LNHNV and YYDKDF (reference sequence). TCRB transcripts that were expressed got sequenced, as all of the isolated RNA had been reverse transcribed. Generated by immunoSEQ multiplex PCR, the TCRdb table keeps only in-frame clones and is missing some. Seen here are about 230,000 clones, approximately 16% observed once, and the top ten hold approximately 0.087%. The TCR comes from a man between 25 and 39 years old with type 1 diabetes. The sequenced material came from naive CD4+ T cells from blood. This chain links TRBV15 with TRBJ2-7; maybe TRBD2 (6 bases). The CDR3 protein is CATSRDWLAQSYEQYF. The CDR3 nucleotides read TGTGCCACCAGCAGAGATTGGCTAGCGCAATCCTACGAGCAGTACTTC.